This T cell receptor beta chain was sequenced in a study of blood T cells in healthy people across ages. For the study at large: In model experiments, template switching was able to capture about one barcoded beta molecule for every two T cells that were present. Study-wide findings and caveats: Observed TCR beta diversity per million T cells went down as age went up. This fall followed a roughly linear course with age.

Russia was home to the donors, healthy Caucasian individuals aged roughly 6 to 90. This clonotype was detected many times. Its antigen is as yet unknown. Germline CDR1 is SQVTM and CDR2 is ANQGSEA. Between the trimmed V and J ends, which lost 3 bases and 12 bases, there was a span of 25 bases. The CDR3 loop spans 15 amino acids. The use of a sample-barcoded 5' primer and a J-beta primer mix characterized a second PCR of roughly 6 to 11 cycles. All cDNA molecules were each tagged by a template-switch adaptor with 12 random nucleotides. TCRdb re-derived calls from the 5' RACE reads in MiXCR, one entry per CDR3 protein. The sample records about 1,600,000 distinct CDR3 sequences, around 39% being singletons.

This sequence was found in a woman aged 18-35 years in good health. The chain combines TRBV29-1 with TRBJ2-3, with unresolved D. The sample comprised blood. The CDR3 bases are TGCAGCGTTGAGGGCATCAGTCCCTCATCCCCAACCCAGTATTTT. Translated: CSVEGISPSSPTQYF.